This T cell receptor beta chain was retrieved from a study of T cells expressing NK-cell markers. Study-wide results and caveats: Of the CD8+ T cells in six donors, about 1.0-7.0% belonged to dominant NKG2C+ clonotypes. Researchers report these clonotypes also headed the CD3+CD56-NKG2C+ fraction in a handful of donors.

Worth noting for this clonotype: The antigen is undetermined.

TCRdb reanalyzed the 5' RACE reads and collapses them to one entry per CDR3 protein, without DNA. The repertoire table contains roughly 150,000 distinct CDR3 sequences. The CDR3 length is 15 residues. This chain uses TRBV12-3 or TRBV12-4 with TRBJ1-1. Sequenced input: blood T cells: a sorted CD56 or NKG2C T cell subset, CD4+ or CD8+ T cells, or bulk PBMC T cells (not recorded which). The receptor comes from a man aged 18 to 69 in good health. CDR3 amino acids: CASMVPMGDNTEAFF.